This T cell receptor beta chain came from a study of T cells in Graves' hyperthyroidism and ophthalmopathy (dated by TCRdb to between 2017 and 2020). Concerning the study at large: Peripheral blood was collected at initial diagnosis, before any treatment. To identify distinguishing TCR V-J signatures, a discovery cohort of 100 or so patients was used, comprising 40 to 45 with Graves' ophthalmopathy and 55 to 65 with stable Graves' hyperthyroidism. Whether ophthalmopathy could be predicted prospectively was tested in an independent validation cohort made up of roughly 19 hyperthyroidism patients plus 17 patients who later progressed to ophthalmopathy. The roughly 94 discovery patients were randomly split 7:3 into training and test sets. The study also compared thyroid tissue and blood T-cell repertoires from more than five Graves' hyperthyroidism patients. Once sampling was done, hyperthyroidism patients were given methimazole at a starting dose of 30 mg daily, whereas ophthalmopathy patients were given high-dose intravenous methylprednisolone. According to the paper, TCR Vbeta CDR3 sequencing was carried out on around 140 peripheral blood samples, which came from approximately 43 ophthalmopathy, roughly 75 hyperthyroidism and approximately 17 progressor patients. Results and caveats for the whole study, not just this receptor: Blood samples also contained most of the expanded thyroid clonotypes (frequency above 0.001), which suggests that blood repertoires may reflect thyroid immune responses. In validation, progression to ophthalmopathy was predicted by the model with around 70% sensitivity and roughly 76% specificity, a median of around 5.9 months before onset. Ophthalmopathy was separated from stable hyperthyroidism by a 13 V-J signature model, with around 88% sensitivity and approximately 84% specificity obtained in cross-validation and 80%/75% obtained in testing. Sample size was not statistically predetermined, and blinding of investigators to group allocation was not performed.

Hyperthyroidism patients were aged 18 to 65 years and newly diagnosed, with disease duration of less than 2 months. Any patient with an uncontrolled infection, another autoimmune disease, pregnancy or lactation was excluded. Clinical symptoms, serum thyroxine and TRAb, thyroid ultrasound, and orbital computed tomography formed the basis for the diagnoses. Blood from progressor patients was drawn when they were first diagnosed with hyperthyroidism, before any ophthalmopathy symptoms appeared. PBMCs were separated from roughly 9.6 ml of fresh peripheral blood using Ficoll-Paque density gradient centrifugation. Patients classed as progressors first received a Graves' hyperthyroidism diagnosis and then went on to develop ophthalmopathy during follow-up. Trizol reagent was used to extract total RNA, and RNA quality was then checked on an Agilent 2100 Bioanalyzer. This clonotype was counted many times. The antigen this receptor binds is unknown. Base qualities are not recorded, but no much larger clone differs from it by a single base.

Per the germline V gene, SNHLY is the CDR1 and FYNNEI is the CDR2. The germline ends are 7 bases apart after V is trimmed by 4 bases and J by 11 bases. The CDR3, cysteine through phenylalanine, is 10 amino acids long. CDR3 DNA is the only sequence kept; it has 30 bases, read in frame from the first base. The TCR beta CDR3 regions were amplified from the RNA transcripts. For the first round of RT-PCR on the TCR CDR3, the HTBI primer set was used together with the Qiagen OneStep RT-PCR kit. The libraries were constructed in a second round of multiplex PCR and then size-selected and purified. The libraries were sequenced on an Illumina HiSeq2000 using paired-end 100 bp reads. In the paper's pipeline: SOAPnuke was used to process the raw data, removing reads that contained adapters or uncalled bases, had a mean Phred below 15, or lacked an exact match to the constant primer or identifier. High-quality paired reads were merged using COPE v1.2.5, and each unique nucleotide sequence was defined as a clonotype. Clonotypes were aligned to IMGT TRBV, TRBD and TRBJ reference segments using MiTCR v1.1. Analysis was restricted to V-J combinations with a frequency above 0.0001, which covered 98% to 99.2% of repertoires. The TCS score was defined as the ratio of F50 (clonal expansion) to E x V (chaos), calculated using BLOSUM62-based TCRdist between CDR3 peptides within each V-J. Welch's t-statistics and random forest reduced roughly 500 V-J features to 10 to 15, which were used in a naive Bayes classifier (R e1071). In-frame beta chains were kept once TCRdb had trimmed the public reads at Q25 with fastp and called clones with MiXCR. Each record represents a unique CDR3 protein, reported with the most common genes and DNA among its rows. These V and J calls rely on TCRdb rather than the paper's analysis. The sample table holds some 350,000 distinct CDR3 sequences, of which roughly 14% were seen once. The biggest ten clones account for roughly a quarter of the sample.

The sample was blood. This TCR was sampled from a woman between 18 and 29 years old with Graves' hyperthyroidism that later progressed to Graves' ophthalmopathy. The chain is made from TRBV2 and TRBJ2-3, with no reliable assignment of the D segment. The CDR3 corresponds to CASSARVQYF. Here is the DNA: TGTGCCAGCAGTGCCCGAGTGCAGTATTTT.